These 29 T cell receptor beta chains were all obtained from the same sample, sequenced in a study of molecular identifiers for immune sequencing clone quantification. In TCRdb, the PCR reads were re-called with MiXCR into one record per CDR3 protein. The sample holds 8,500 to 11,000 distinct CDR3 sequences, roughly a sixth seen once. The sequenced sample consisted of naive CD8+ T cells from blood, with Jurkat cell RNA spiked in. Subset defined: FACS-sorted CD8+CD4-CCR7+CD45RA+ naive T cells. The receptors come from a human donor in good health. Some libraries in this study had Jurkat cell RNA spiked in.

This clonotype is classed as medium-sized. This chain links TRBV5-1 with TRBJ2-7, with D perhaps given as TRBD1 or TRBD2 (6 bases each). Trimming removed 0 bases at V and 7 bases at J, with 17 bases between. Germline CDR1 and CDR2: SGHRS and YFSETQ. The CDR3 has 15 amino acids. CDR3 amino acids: CASSLAGGFLEEQYF. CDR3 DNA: TGCGCCAGCAGCTTGGCCGGGGGCTTCCTAGAGGAGCAGTACTTC. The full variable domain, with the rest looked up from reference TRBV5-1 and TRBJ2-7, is KAGVTQTPRYLIKTRGQQVTLSCSPISGHRSVSWYQQTPGQGLQFLFEYFSETQRNKGNFPGRFSGRQFSNSRSEMNVSTLELGDSALYLCASSLAGGFLEEQYFGPGTRLTVT.

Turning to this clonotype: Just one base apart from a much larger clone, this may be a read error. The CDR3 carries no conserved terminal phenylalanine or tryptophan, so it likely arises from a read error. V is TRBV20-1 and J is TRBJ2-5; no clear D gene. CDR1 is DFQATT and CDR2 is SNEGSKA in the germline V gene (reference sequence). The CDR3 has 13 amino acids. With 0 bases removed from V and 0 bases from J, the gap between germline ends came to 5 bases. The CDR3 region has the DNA TGCAGTGCTAGAGAGTCATACCAAGAGACCCAGTACCTC. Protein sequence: CSARESYQETQYL.

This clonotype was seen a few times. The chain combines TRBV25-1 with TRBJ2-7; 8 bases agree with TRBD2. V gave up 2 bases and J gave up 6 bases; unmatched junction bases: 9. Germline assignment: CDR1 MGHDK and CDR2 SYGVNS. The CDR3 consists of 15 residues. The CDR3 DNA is TGTGCCAGCAGTGAAATCGCGGGAGGTTTCGCCGAGCAGTACTTC. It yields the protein CASSEIAGGFAEQYF.

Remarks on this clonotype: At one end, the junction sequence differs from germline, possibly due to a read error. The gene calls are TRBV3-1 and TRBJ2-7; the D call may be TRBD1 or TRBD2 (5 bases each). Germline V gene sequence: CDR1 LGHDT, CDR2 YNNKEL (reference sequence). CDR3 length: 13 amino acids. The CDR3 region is CACSLGRSYEQYF. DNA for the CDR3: TGTGCCTGCAGCCTGGGACGATCCTACGAGCAGTACTTC.

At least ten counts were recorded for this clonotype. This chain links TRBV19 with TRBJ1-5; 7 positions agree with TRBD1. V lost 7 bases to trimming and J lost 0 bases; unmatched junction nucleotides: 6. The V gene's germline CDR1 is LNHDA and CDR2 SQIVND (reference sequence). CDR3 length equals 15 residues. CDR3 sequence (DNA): TGTGCCAGTACCCAGGGACAGCATAGCAATCAGCCCCAGCATTTT. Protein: CASTQGQHSNQPQHF.

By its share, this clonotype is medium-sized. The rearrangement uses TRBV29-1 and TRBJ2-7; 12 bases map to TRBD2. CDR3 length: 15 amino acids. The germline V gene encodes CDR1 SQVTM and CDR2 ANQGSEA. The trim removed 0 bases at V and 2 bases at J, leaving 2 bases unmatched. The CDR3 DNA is TGCAGCGTTGAAGAGAGACTAGCGGGAGCCTACGAGCAGTACTTC. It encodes CSVEERLAGAYEQYF.

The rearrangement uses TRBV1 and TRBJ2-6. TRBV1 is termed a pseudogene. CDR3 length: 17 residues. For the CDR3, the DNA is TGCACCAGCAGCCAAATGCGATCTAGCTCTGGGGCCAACGTCCTGACTTTC. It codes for CTSSQMRSSSGANVLTF.

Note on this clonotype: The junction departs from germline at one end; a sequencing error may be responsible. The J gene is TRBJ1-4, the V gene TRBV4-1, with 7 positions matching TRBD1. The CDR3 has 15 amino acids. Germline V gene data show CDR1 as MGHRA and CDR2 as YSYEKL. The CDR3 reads CASRTRGQLNEKLIF. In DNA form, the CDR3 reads TGCGCCAGCCGCACCAGGGGACAGCTTAATGAAAAACTGATTTTC.

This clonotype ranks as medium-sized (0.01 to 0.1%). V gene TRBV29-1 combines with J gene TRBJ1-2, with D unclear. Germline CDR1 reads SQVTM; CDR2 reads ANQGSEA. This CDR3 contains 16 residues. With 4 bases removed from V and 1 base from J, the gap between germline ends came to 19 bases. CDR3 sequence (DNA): TGCAGCGTTGTCCCCCCAGAACAAACACATAACTATGGCTACACCTTC. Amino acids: CSVVPPEQTHNYGYTF.

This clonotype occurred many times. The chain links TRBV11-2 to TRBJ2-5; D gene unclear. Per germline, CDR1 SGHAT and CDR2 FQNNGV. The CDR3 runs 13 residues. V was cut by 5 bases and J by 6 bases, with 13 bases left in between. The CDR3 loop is CASSHDPLQTQYF. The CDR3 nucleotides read TGTGCCAGCAGCCACGACCCACTTCAGACCCAGTACTTC.

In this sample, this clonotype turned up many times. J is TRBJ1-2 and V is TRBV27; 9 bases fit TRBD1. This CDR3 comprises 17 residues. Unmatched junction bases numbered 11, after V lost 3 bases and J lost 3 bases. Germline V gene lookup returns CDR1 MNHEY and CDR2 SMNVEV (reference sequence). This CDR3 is CASSFGTGFGRDYGYTF. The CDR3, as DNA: TGTGCCAGCAGTTTCGGGACAGGGTTTGGTAGAGACTATGGCTACACCTTC.

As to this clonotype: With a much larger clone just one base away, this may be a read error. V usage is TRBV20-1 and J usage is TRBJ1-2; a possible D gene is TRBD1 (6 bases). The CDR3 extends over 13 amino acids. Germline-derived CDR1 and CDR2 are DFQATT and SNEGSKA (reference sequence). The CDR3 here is CSASGTQRYDYTF. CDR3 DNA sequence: TGCAGTGCTAGCGGGACACAACGCTATGACTACACCTTC.

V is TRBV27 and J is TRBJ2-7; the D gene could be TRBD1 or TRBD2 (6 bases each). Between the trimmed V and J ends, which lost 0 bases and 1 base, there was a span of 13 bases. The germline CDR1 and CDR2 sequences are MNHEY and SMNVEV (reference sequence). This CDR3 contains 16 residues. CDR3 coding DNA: TGTGCCAGCAGTTTATCGAGGGGGGACAATTCCTACGAGCAGTACTTC. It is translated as CASSLSRGDNSYEQYF.

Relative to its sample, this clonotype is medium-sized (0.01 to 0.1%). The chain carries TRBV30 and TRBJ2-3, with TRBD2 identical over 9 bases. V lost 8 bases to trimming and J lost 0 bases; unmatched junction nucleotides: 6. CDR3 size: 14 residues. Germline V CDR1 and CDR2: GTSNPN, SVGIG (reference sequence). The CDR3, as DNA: TGTGCCGGGACTAGCACTTCAAGCACAGATACGCAGTATTTT. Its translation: CAGTSTSSTDTQYF.

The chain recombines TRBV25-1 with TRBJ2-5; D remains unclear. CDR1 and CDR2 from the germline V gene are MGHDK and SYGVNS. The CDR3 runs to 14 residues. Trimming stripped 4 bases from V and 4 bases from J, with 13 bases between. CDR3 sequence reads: CASSGSGPAETQYF. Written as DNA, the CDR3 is TGTGCCAGCAGTGGTTCGGGCCCTGCAGAGACCCAGTACTTC.

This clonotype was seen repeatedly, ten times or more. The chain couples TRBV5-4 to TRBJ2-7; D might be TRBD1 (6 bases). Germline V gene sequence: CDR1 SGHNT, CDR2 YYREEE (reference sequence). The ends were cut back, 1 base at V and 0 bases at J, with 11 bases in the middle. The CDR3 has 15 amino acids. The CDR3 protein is CASSLTRGISYEQYF. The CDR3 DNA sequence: TGTGCCAGCAGCTTGACGAGGGGGATCTCCTACGAGCAGTACTTC.

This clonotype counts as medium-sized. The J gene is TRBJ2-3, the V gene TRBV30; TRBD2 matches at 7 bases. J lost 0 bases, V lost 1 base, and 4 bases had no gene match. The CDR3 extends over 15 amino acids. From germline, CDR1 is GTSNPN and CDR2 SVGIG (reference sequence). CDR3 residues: CAWSAGGSSTDTQYF. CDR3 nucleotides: TGTGCCTGGAGTGCGGGCGGGAGCAGCACAGATACGCAGTATTTT.

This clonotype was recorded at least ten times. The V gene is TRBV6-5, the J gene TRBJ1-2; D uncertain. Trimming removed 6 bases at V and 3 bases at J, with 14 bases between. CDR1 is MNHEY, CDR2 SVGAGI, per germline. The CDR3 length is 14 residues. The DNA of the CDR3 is TGTGCCAGCAGAGAAGCAGTTGGTGACTATGGCTACACCTTC. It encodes CASREAVGDYGYTF.

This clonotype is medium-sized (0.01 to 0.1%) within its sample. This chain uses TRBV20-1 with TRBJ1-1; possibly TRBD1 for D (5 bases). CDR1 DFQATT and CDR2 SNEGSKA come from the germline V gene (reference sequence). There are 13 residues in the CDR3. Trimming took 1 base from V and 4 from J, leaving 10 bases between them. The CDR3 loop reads CSARGLGGTEAFF. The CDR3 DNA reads TGCAGTGCTAGAGGGCTTGGGGGCACTGAAGCTTTCTTT.

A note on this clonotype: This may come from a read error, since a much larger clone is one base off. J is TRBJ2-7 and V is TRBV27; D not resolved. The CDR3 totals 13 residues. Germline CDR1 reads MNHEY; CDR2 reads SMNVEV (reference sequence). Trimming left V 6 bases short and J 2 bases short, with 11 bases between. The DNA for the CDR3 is TGTGCCAGCAGCCGGCGGAGCCCCTACGAGCAGTACTTC. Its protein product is CASSRRSPYEQYF.

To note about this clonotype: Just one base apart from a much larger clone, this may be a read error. The CDR3 sequence is CATSVIEGYQETHYF. The CDR3 DNA is TGTGCCACCAGTGTGATTGAGGGTTACCAAGAGACCCATTACTTC. The rearrangement links TRBV24-1 to TRBJ2-5; perhaps TRBD2 as D (5 bases). Germline loops: CDR1 KGHDR, CDR2 SFDVKD. The length of the CDR3 is 15 residues.

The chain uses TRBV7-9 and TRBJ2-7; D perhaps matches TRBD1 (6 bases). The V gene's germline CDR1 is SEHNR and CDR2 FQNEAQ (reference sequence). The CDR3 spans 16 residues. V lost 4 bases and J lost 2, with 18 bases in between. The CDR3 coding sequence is TGTGCCAGCAGCTCGAGCTTTGAGGGGGTCACCTACGAGCAGTACTTC. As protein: CASSSSFEGVTYEQYF.

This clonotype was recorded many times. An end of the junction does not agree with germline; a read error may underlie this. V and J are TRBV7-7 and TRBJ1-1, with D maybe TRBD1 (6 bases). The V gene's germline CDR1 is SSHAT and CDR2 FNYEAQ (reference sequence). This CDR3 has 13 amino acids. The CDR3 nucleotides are TGTGCTAGCAGCTTATGGCAGGGGACTGAAGCTTTCTTT. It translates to CASSLWQGTEAFF.

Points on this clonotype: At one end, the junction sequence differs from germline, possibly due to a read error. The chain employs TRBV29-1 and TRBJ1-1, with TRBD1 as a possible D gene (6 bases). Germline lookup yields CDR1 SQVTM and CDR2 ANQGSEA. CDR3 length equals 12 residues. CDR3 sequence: CSVEGGWTEAFF. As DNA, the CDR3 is TGCAGCGTCGAAGGGGGGTGGACTGAAGCTTTCTTT.

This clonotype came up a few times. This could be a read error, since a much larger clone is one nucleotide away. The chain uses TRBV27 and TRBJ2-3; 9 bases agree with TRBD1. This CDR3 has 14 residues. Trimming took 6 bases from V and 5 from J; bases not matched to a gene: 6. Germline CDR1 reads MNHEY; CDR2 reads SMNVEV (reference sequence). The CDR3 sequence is CASSRDRARDTQYF. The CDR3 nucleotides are TGTGCCAGCAGCCGGGACAGGGCACGAGATACGCAGTATTTT.

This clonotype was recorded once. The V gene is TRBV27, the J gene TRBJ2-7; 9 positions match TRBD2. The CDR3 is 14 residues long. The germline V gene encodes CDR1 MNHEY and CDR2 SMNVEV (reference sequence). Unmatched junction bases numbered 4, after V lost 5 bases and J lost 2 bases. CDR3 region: CASSPGTSTYEQYF. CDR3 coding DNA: TGTGCCAGCAGTCCCGGGACTAGCACCTACGAGCAGTACTTC.

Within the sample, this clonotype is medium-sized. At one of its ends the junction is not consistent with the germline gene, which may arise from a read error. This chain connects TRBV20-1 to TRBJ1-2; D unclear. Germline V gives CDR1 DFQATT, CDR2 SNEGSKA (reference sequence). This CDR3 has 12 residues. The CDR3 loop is CSASGEFYGYAF. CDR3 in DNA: TGCAGTGCTAGTGGGGAATTCTATGGCTACGCCTTC.

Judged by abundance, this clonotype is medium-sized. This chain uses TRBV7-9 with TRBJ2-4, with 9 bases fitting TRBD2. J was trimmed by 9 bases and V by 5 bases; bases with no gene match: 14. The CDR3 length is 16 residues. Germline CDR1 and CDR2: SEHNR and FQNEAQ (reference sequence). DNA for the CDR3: TGTGCCAGCAGCCCACTGGCGGGAGGGCCGCGAGGCATTCAGTACTTC. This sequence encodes CASSPLAGGPRGIQYF.

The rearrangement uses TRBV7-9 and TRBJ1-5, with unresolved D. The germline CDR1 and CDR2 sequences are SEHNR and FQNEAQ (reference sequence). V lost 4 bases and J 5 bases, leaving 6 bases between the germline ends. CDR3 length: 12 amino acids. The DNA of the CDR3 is TGTGCCAGCAGCTCAATAGATCAGCCCCAGCATTTT. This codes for CASSSIDQPQHF.